Sequencing of this T cell receptor beta chain was carried out in a study of T cell clonotyping in hematopoietic cell transplantation. Profiled with immunoSEQ multiplex PCR; TCRdb holds only in-frame clones, not every one. The top ten clones hold 1.5% to 2% of a sample with more than 70,000 clones, 95% to 97% of them seen once. Time point described: recipient sample about 28 days before transplant, after cytoreduction. Study-level points and caveats: Few recipient clonotypes overlapped donors; over 95% were de novo at given depth.

The CDR3 loop spans 14 amino acids. Between the trimmed V and J ends, which lost 3 bases and 0 bases, there was a span of 8 bases. In germline, CDR1 is SEHNR, CDR2 FQNEAQ (reference sequence). Turning to this clone: Its antigen is currently unknown.

The chain links TRBV7-9 to TRBJ1-1; D is unresolved. The receptor was isolated from a woman aged 45-60 years with acute myeloid leukemia. Some clones in this sample may be carry-over from other donors' samples. The sample was peripheral blood mononuclear cells, taken before stem cell transplant. The chain's CDR3 is CASSFSGLNTEAFF. The DNA of the CDR3 is TGTGCCAGCAGCTTCTCCGGGCTGAACACTGAAGCTTTCTTT. Combining the CDR3 with reference TRBV7-9 and TRBJ1-1 gives the whole variable domain DTGVSQNPRHKITKRGQNVTFRCDPISEHNRLYWYRQTLGQGPEFLTYFQNEAQLEKSRLLSDRFSAERPKGSFSTLEIQRTEQGDSAMYLCASSFSGLNTEAFFGQGTRLTVV.